Shown below are 19 T cell receptor beta chains from a single sample sequenced in a study of regulatory T cells in long-lasting Graves disease. Assembly of TCR beta libraries relied on iRepertoire HTBI primers together with Arm-PCR of CDR3 regions. TCRdb itself ran the multiplex PCR reads through MiXCR, one entry per CDR3 protein. The data show roughly 450,000 distinct CDR3 sequences, less than 25% seen once. As to time point: persistent/refractory GD, antithyroid drugs over 5 years with positive TRAb. Following extraction of RNA from PBMCs, that RNA was used to make the TCR library. The source material was peripheral blood mononuclear cells (PBMCs), sampled when the disease was refractory, from a patient treated with antithyroid drugs. The source of these receptors is a female donor with Graves disease.

The V call is TRBV6-2 or TRBV6-3, the J call TRBJ2-2; the match to TRBD2 covers 10 bases. There are 16 residues in the CDR3. V shed 2 bases, J shed 3 bases, and the junction held 3 bases outside the gene matches. From germline, CDR1 is MNHEY and CDR2 SVGEGT. The CDR3 nucleotides are TGTGCCAGCAGTTACATTACTAGCGGGGACACCGGGGAGCTGTTTTTT. It yields the protein CASSYITSGDTGELFF.

The chain carries TRBV4-3 and TRBJ1-1; D uncertain. Germline values: CDR1 LGHNA, CDR2 YSLEER. Trimming pared 4 bases from V and 0 bases from J, leaving 9 bases between. The CDR3 spans 14 residues. The CDR3 here is CASSPSVVNTEAFF. The CDR3 DNA sequence: TGCGCCAGCAGCCCATCCGTGGTGAACACTGAAGCTTTCTTT.

The chain carries TRBV7-9 and TRBJ1-6; D remains ambiguous. Trimming removed 2 bases at V and 0 bases at J, with 17 bases between. This CDR3 is built from 19 residues. Germline assignment: CDR1 SEHNR and CDR2 FQNEAQ (reference sequence). CDR3 DNA: TGTGCCAGCAGCTTACTGATCGAGAGGCCGAGCTCCTATAATTCACCCCTCCACTTT. It is translated as CASSLLIERPSSYNSPLHF.

There are a few counts of this clonotype. The rearrangement joins TRBV29-1 to TRBJ1-2; 8 bases match TRBD1. Germline CDR1 reads SQVTM; CDR2 reads ANQGSEA. The trim removed 7 bases at V and 6 bases at J, leaving 4 bases unmatched. This CDR3 region has 11 residues. CDR3 in DNA: TGCAGCGGCGACAGGGGAAATGGCTACACCTTC. Translation: CSGDRGNGYTF.

This clonotype was seen at least ten times. The chain links TRBV20-1 to TRBJ1-2; 10 bases agree with TRBD1. The CDR3 runs to 13 residues. The germline V gene encodes CDR1 DFQATT and CDR2 SNEGSKA (reference sequence). V shed 6 bases, J shed 5 bases, and the junction held 6 bases outside the gene matches. CDR3 residues: CSAKPGQGYGYTF. CDR3 bases: TGCAGTGCCAAACCGGGACAGGGGTATGGCTACACCTTC.

This clonotype was observed at least ten times. This chain links TRBV28 with TRBJ2-2; no firm D call. This CDR3 has 17 residues. The V end was cut by 5 bases, the J end by 3 bases, with 19 bases between. Germline V lookup: CDR1 MDHEN, CDR2 SYDVKM. Here the CDR3 DNA reads TGTGCCAGCAGTACGGGTATCCAAGCGCCATACACCGGGGAGCTGTTTTTT. Protein sequence: CASSTGIQAPYTGELFF.

The sample holds a few counts of this clonotype. V gene TRBV28 combines with J gene TRBJ2-1; 11 bases agree with TRBD2. With V trimmed by 5 bases and J by 4 bases, 7 bases remained unmatched. CDR1 is MDHEN, CDR2 SYDVKM, per germline. The CDR3 is 16 amino acids. CDR3 amino acids: CASSETLAGGYNEQFF. In nucleotides, the CDR3 is TGTGCCAGCAGTGAGACTTTAGCGGGAGGGTACAATGAGCAGTTCTTC.

This clonotype has at least ten counts. This chain joins TRBV2 and TRBJ2-7; D gene ambiguous. V dropped 8 bases and J dropped 2 bases, with 13 bases sitting between them. Germline V gene data show CDR1 as SNHLY and CDR2 as FYNNEI. There are 13 residues in the CDR3. For the CDR3, the DNA is TGTGCCAGCCACCGCAAAGTCACCTACGAGCAGTACTTC. This translates into CASHRKVTYEQYF.

V and J are TRBV13 and TRBJ1-4, with 8 bases lining up with TRBD1. This CDR3 is 16 amino acids long. Trimming took 5 bases from V and 6 from J; bases not matched to a gene: 11. The germline gives CDR1 PRHDT, CDR2 FYEKMQ (reference sequence). The CDR3 DNA is TGTGCCAGCAGCCTAAACGGACAGGGCAGGGATGAAAAACTGTTTTTT. It yields the protein CASSLNGQGRDEKLFF.

The sample holds many counts of this clonotype. The rearrangement joins TRBV3-1 to TRBJ2-7; TRBD2 agrees at 9 bases. Germline V gene data show CDR1 as LGHDT and CDR2 as YNNKEL (reference sequence). This CDR3 has 15 residues. Trimming cost V 3 bases and J 2 bases; bases outside gene matches: 5. This CDR3 reads CASSHIAGAAYEQYF. As DNA, the CDR3 is TGTGCCAGCAGCCATATAGCGGGAGCGGCCTACGAGCAGTACTTC.

This clonotype was seen repeatedly, ten times or more. The chain employs TRBV5-1 and TRBJ1-4; weak D call: TRBD1 (6 bases). V lost 4 bases to trimming and J lost 8 bases, with 15 bases between them. The germline CDR1 and CDR2 sequences are SGHRS and YFSETQ. This CDR3 spans 14 amino acids. The CDR3 spells CASSPGQFREKLFF. In DNA, the CDR3 is TGCGCCAGCAGCCCTGGACAGTTTCGCGAAAAACTGTTTTTT.

This clonotype was seen at least ten times. V usage is TRBV29-1 and J usage is TRBJ1-1; tentative D call: TRBD1 (6 bases). Germline V gene data show CDR1 as SQVTM and CDR2 as ANQGSEA. The V end was cut by 6 bases, the J end by 4 bases, with 15 bases between. The CDR3 is made up of 13 amino acids. Written as DNA, the CDR3 is TGCAGCGTCTGGAGGGGGGCGGGCACTGAAGCTTTCTTT. This encodes CSVWRGAGTEAFF.

This clonotype has ten or more counts. The V gene is TRBV7-9, the J gene TRBJ2-7; 10 nucleotides align to TRBD2. The germline V gene encodes CDR1 SEHNR and CDR2 FQNEAQ (reference sequence). V was pared by 4 bases and J by 2 bases, with 8 bases of the junction left unmatched. The CDR3 totals 16 residues. CDR3 bases: TGTGCCAGCAGCTCAGTAAGGACTAGCGGTGCCTACGAGCAGTACTTC. This encodes CASSSVRTSGAYEQYF.

The V and J genes are TRBV4-1 and TRBJ2-2, with D unclear. Trimming stripped 0 bases from V and 8 bases from J, with 10 bases between. This CDR3 has 14 amino acids. Germline values: CDR1 MGHRA, CDR2 YSYEKL. The CDR3 DNA reads as TGCGCCAGCAGCCAAGATGTGATACCAGGGGAGCTGTTTTTT. It translates to CASSQDVIPGELFF.

This clonotype appeared once. V is TRBV28 and J is TRBJ1-2, with 9 bases that match TRBD1. V shed 5 bases, J shed 9 bases, and the junction held 10 bases outside the gene matches. This CDR3 comprises 14 residues. Germline CDR1 reads MDHEN; CDR2 reads SYDVKM. CDR3 residues: CASSLQGARVSYTF. Written as DNA, the CDR3 is TGTGCCAGCAGTCTACAGGGGGCTCGAGTAAGCTACACCTTC.

There are a few counts of this clonotype. The CDR3 coding sequence is TGTGCCTGGAGTCGGACGGACTCCTACGAGCAGTACTTC. It encodes CAWSRTDSYEQYF. The chain employs TRBV30 and TRBJ2-7; D is unresolved. The CDR3 length is 13 residues. In germline, CDR1 is GTSNPN, CDR2 SVGIG (reference sequence). V was trimmed by 2 bases and J by 0 bases, leaving 8 bases between them.

V is TRBV5-4 and J is TRBJ1-1; D unclear. V lost 3 bases and J 5 bases, leaving 17 bases between the germline ends. The germline V gene encodes CDR1 SGHNT and CDR2 YYREEE (reference sequence). The CDR3 contains 15 residues. The CDR3 here is CASSSYGRPGTEAFF. The DNA for the CDR3 is TGTGCCAGCAGCTCTTATGGAAGGCCCGGGACTGAAGCTTTCTTT.

The chain recombines TRBV27 with TRBJ2-1; tentative D call: TRBD1 (5 bases). The ends were cut back, 8 bases at V and 9 bases at J, with 17 bases in the middle. Per germline, CDR1 MNHEY and CDR2 SMNVEV (reference sequence). The CDR3 covers 13 residues. The DNA for the CDR3 is TGTGCCAGCGGAACCCAGGGTATGGCTGAGCAGTTCTTC. Amino acid sequence: CASGTQGMAEQFF.

The chain uses TRBV6-2 or TRBV6-3 and TRBJ2-7; D not resolved. The CDR3 totals 17 residues. V dropped 6 bases and J dropped 0 bases, with 21 bases sitting between them. Germline assignment: CDR1 MNHEY and CDR2 SVGEGT. The CDR3 reads CASRRLTRAGNSYEQYF. CDR3 in DNA: TGTGCCAGCAGACGACTTACAAGAGCAGGAAACTCCTACGAGCAGTACTTC.